This TCR beta chain was documented in a study of blood T cell repertoires in COVID-19 (dated by TCRdb to the early 2020s). With respect to the entire study: Samples from collaborators originated in the United States, Italy and Spain and spanned both the acute and convalescent phases of COVID-19. The material from the prospective study consisted of cDNA or gDNA derived from T cells, B-cell-depleted T cells, or PBMCs. Subjects who had been exposed to COVID-19, were actively infected with it, or had recovered from it provided the deeply sampled blood TCRbeta repertoires that made up the dataset. The repertoires were released in a freely available public database meant as a resource for research on the immune response to SARS-CoV-2. The samples were drawn from two sources: the first 160 participants of the ongoing ImmuneRACE study, and 1,000 to 1,500 subjects contributed by 6 global collaborators. Nearly every sample came with metadata listing a de-identified subject ID, COVID-19 status, age in years and sex. Where available, HLA class I and class II types were taken from metadata supplied by the sample provider and were not determined by assay-based typing. Study-wide conclusions, independent of this receptor: Clinical and demographic metadata were provided uncurated, with the amount varying by source and participant.

The CDR3 sequence holds 15 residues, the cysteine and phenylalanine included. Only the CDR3 DNA stays, 45 bases, in frame from base 1. Trimming leaves V shorter by 3 bases and J shorter by 1 base, with the junction holding 3 bases beyond the gene matches. The germline V gene (reference sequence) provides CDR1 SGHNT and CDR2 YYREEE. One collaborating source in Seattle enrolled patients while the patients were actively infected and followed the patients over time throughout the course of disease. Whole blood was collected in K2EDTA tubes by collaborating institutions according to the institutions' own protocols. For TCRbeta analysis, collaborator samples were shipped as frozen whole blood, as isolated PBMCs, or as DNA extracted from either sample type. The immunoSEQ Assay, a bias-controlled multiplex PCR, was used to amplify TCRbeta CDR3 regions from genomic DNA. The paper's data handling went like this. Within the assay, amplification of reference gene primers was used to estimate how many nucleated cells each sample contained. Sequence reads were collapsed and filtered to measure the absolute abundance of every unique TCRbeta CDR3 rearrangement. For each sample, productive Simpson clonality was calculated as the square root of Simpson's diversity index across productive rearrangements. TCRdb obtained this table from immuneACCESS and retained in-frame rearrangements with V and J assigned. These tables miss some clones; where compared with another copy, unresolved V genes account for less than half of the shortfall, and the remainder is unexplained. Clone size and the V and J calls come from that table; the DNA yielded D and trimming. This sample is represented by about 170,000 clones; under 95% of them were singletons. Around 5% of the sample is in the top ten clones.

A note on this clone: Which antigen it targets is not known. Base qualities are not provided; no much larger clone lies one nucleotide away.

The source of this sequence is a young man with COVID-19, enrolled during active disease. This receptor chain uses TRBV5-4 and TRBJ2-2, and 7 junctional nucleotides match TRBD1. The sequenced material came from peripheral blood. The CDR3 corresponds to CASSWDSLNTGELFF. At the DNA level, the sequence is TGTGCCAGCAGCTGGGACAGCTTGAACACCGGGGAGCTGTTTTTT.